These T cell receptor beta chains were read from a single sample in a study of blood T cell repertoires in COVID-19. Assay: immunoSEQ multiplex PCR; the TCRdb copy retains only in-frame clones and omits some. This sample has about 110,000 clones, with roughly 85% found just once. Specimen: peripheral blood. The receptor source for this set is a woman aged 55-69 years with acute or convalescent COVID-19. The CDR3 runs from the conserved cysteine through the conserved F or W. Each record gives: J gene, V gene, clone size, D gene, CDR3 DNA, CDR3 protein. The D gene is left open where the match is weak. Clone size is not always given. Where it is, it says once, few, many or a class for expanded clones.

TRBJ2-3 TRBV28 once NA TGTGCCAGCAGTTTACTAGATAGCACAGATACGCAGTATTTT CASSLLDSTDTQYF
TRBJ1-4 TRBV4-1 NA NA TGCGCCAGCAGGTTATACCGGGGGTATGAAAAACTGTTTTTT CASRLYRGYEKLFF
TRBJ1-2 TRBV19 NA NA TGTGCCAGTAGTATAGATCAAGTCAGTATACCCCTTGGCTACACCTTC CASSIDQVSIPLGYTF
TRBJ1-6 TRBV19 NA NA TGTGCCAGTAGCAGAGAGGGTTATAATTCACCCCTCCACTTT CASSREGYNSPLHF
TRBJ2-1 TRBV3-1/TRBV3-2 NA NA TGTGCCAGCAGCCAAGATTGGGCCCACAATGAGCAGTTCTTC CASSQDWAHNEQFF
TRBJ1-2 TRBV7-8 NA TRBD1 TGTGCCAGCAGCGCCTCACAGGGGTCTGGTGGCTACACCTTC CASSASQGSGGYTF
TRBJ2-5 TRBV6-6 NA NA TGTGCCAGCATGCGGGACAGCCAAGAGACCCAGTACTTC CASMRDSQETQYF
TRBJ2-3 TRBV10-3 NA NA TGTGCCATCAGTGAGATTTTAGGGGCGGGGCAACACACAGATACGCAGTATTTT CAISEILGAGQHTDTQYF
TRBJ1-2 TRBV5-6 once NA TGTGCCAGCAGCTTCAACCGGGGTGTACATGGCTACACCTTC CASSFNRGVHGYTF
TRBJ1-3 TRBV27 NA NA TGTGCCAGCAGGAGGGTTCGGGGAAACACCATATATTTT CASRRVRGNTIYF
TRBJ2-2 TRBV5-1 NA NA TGCGCCAGTCTCAGGGGAGAGAACACCGGGGAGCTGTTTTTT CASLRGENTGELFF
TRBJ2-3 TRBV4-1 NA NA TGCGCCAGCAGCCAAGTGGGACTGACCACAGATACGCAGTATTTT CASSQVGLTTDTQYF
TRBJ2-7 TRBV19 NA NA TGTGCCAGTAGTCGAGGACTCACCTACGAGCAGTACTTC CASSRGLTYEQYF
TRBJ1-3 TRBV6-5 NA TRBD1 TGTGCCAGCAGTTACCGGACAGGGGTATCTGGAAACACCATATATTTT CASSYRTGVSGNTIYF
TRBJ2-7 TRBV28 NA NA TGTGCCAGCACTGGCGGCTCCTACGAGCAGTACTTC CASTGGSYEQYF
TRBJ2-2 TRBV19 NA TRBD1 TGTGCCAGTAGTCAACACGGCAGGGGGCTTGTTGCCGGGGAGCTGTTTTTT CASSQHGRGLVAGELFF
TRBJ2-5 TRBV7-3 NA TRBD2 TGTGCCAGCAGCCTAGCGGCCCAAGAGACCCAGTACTTC CASSLAAQETQYF
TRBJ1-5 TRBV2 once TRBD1 TGTGCCAGCAGGACAGGGCACAATCAGCCCCAGCATTTT CASRTGHNQPQHF
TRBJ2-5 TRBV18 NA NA TGTGCCAGCTCACCCCGGAGAGCTTCCACTGGGGAGACCCAGTACTTC CASSPRRASTGETQYF
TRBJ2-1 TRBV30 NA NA TGTGCCTGGGTGGACTACCACAATGAGCAGTTCTTC CAWVDYHNEQFF
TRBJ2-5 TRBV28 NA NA TGTGCCAGCAGTTACTCGGGGGGCTTGTTAGAGGAGACCCAGTACTTC CASSYSGGLLEETQYF
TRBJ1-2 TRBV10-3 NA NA TGTGCCATCAGTGGGGCAGGGAAGAACTATGGCTACACCTTC CAISGAGKNYGYTF
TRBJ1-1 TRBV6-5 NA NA TGTGCCAGCATTCCAACAGGGAACACTGAAGCTTTCTTT CASIPTGNTEAFF
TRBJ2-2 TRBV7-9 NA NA TGTGCCAGCAGCTTAGCCCGGGAAAGGGAGCTGTTTTTT CASSLARERELFF
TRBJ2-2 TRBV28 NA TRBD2 TGTGCCAGCAGTTCCGGGACTAGATCCACCGGGGAGCTGTTTTTT CASSSGTRSTGELFF
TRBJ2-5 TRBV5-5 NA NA TGTGCCAGCAGCTTCGGTAGGGGGATAGAGACCCAGTACTTC CASSFGRGIETQYF
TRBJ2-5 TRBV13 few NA TGTGCCAGCAGCTTAGCCCTCTCGGAGCAAAAGTACTTC CASSLALSEQKYF
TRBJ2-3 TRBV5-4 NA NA TGTGCCAGCAGCGGTACTAGCACAGATACGCAGTATTTT CASSGTSTDTQYF
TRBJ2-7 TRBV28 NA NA TGTGCCAGCCGGACTTATTCGGGGGGCGCCTCCTACGAGCAGTACTTC CASRTYSGGASYEQYF
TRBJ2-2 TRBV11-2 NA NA TGTGCCAGCAGCTACAGGACAACGAACACCGGGGAGCTGTTTTTT CASSYRTTNTGELFF
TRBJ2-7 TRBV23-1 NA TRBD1 TGCGCCAGCAGTCGGGTATACGGGACAGGGGGCGAATACGAGCAGTACTTC CASSRVYGTGGEYEQYF
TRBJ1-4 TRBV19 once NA TGTGCCAGCGAGGGAGCCGCCGCTAATGAAAAACTGTTTTTT CASEGAAANEKLFF
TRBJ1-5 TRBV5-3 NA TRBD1 TGTGCCAGAAGCTCCACAGGGGGGTTCGATCAGCCCCAGCATTTT CARSSTGGFDQPQHF
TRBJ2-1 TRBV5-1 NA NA TGCGCCAGCAGCTTGGTGGGAGGCCAGGGTCGGGCGGAACCTTCCTACAATGAGCAGTTCTTC CASSLVGGQGRAEPSYNEQFF
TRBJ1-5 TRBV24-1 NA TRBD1 TGTGCCACCAGTGAACCCGGGACAGCCCAGCCCCAGCATTTT CATSEPGTAQPQHF
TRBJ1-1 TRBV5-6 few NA TGTGCCAGCAGCCGAGATGGTCAGGGTACTGAAGCTTTCTTT CASSRDGQGTEAFF
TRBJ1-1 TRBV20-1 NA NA TGCAGTGCAGGGGCTGACACTGAAGCTTTCTTT CSAGADTEAFF
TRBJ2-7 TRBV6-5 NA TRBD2 TGTGCCAGCAGCCCCGGGGGACTAGCGAACGAGCAGTACTTC CASSPGGLANEQYF
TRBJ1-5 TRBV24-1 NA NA TGTGCCACCAGTGACAGGAGGGCTCAGCCCCAGCATTTT CATSDRRAQPQHF
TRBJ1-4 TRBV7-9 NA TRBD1 TGTGCCAGCAGCGTCGGCACGACAGGGGGCGGTGAAAAACTGTTTTTT CASSVGTTGGGEKLFF
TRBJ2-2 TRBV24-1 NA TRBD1 TGTGCCACCAGTGTCACAGGGGCGTCCGGGGAGCTGTTTTTT CATSVTGASGELFF
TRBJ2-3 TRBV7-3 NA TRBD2 TGTGCCAGCAGCCCTAATAGCGGGAGCGTAGATACGCAGTATTTT CASSPNSGSVDTQYF
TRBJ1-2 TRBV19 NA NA TGTGCCAGTAGTATTGGGAGGGGCCGTAACTATGGCTACACCTTC CASSIGRGRNYGYTF
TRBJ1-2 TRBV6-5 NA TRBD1 TGTGCCAGCAGGGGGGGACAGGGCGCCTATGGCTACACCTTC CASRGGQGAYGYTF
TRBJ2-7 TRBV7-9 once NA TGTGCCAGCAGCCCTCAGAAAGGGGGCTACGAGCAGTACTTC CASSPQKGGYEQYF
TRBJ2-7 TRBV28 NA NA TGTGCCAGCCGTTCTTTCGACGAGCAGTACTTC CASRSFDEQYF
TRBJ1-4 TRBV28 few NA TGTGCCAGCAGTTCGCATATCGGACGGGAGCAAGAAAAACTGTTTTTT CASSSHIGREQEKLFF
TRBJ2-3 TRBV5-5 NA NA TGTGCCAGCAGCTTCCCCCGTTCCTTTCTAACAGATACGCAGTATTTT CASSFPRSFLTDTQYF
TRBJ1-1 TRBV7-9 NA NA TGTGCCAGCAGCTTAGAGCAGGACACTGAAGCTTTCTTT CASSLEQDTEAFF
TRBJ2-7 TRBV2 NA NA TGTGCCAGCAGTGAATTCCTAGACGAGCAGTACTTC CASSEFLDEQYF
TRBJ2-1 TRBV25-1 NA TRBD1 TGTGCCAGCAGTGGCCACGGACAGGGAGACTACAATGAGCAGTTCTTC CASSGHGQGDYNEQFF
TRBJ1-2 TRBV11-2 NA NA TGTGCCAGCAGCTTATCCGGCGGAACCTATGGCTACACCTTC CASSLSGGTYGYTF